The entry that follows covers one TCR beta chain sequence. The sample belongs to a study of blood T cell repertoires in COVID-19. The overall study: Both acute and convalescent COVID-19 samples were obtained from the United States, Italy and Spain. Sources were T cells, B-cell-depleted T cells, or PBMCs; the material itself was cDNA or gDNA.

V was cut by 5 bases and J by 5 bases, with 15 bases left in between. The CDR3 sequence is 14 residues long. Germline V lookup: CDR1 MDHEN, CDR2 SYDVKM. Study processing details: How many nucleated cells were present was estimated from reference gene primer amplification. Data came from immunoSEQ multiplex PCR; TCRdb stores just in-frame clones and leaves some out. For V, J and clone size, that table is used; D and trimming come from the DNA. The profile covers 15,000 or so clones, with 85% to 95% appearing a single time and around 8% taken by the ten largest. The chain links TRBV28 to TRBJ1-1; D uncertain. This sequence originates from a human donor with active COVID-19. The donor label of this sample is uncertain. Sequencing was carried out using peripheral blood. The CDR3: CASSPQERWTEAFF. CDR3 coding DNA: TGTGCCAGCAGTCCCCAAGAGAGGTGGACTGAAGCTTTCTTT.